Sequencing of this TCR beta chain was carried out in a study of T cell responses to AZD1222 COVID-19 vaccine. The CDR3 runs to 16 residues. Trimming took 2 bases from V and 0 from J; bases not matched to a gene: 7. Per germline, CDR1 SGHRS and CDR2 YFSETQ. Method: immunoSEQ multiplex PCR; TCRdb's copy keeps in-frame clones and lacks some. This sample yields roughly 90,000 clones, of which 75% to 90% are seen a single time; under 3% belongs to the top ten. This TCR was recovered from an adult who received the AZD1222 COVID-19 vaccine. The source was peripheral blood, collected 28 days after the second AZD1222 dose. The gene calls are TRBV5-1 and TRBJ1-1, with 7 nucleotides matching TRBD1. The CDR3 region is CASSFGRTGMNTEAFF. DNA of the CDR3: TGCGCCAGCAGCTTCGGGCGGACAGGAATGAACACTGAAGCTTTCTTT.